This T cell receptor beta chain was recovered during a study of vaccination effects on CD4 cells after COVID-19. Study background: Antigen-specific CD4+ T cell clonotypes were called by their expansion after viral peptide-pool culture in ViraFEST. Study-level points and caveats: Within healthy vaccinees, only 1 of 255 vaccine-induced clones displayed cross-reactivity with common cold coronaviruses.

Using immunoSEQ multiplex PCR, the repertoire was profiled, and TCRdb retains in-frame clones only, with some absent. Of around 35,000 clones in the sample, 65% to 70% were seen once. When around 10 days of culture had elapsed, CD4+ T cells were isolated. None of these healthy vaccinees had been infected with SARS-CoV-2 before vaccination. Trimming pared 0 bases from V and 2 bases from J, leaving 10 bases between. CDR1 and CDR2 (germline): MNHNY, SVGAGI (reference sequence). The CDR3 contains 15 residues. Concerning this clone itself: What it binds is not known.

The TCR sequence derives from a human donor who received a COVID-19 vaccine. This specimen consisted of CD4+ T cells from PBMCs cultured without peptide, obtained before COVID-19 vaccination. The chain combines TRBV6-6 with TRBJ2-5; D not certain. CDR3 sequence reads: CASSYSGSRQETQYF. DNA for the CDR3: TGTGCCAGCAGTTACTCAGGGTCCCGTCAAGAGACCCAGTACTTC.